These 9 T cell receptor beta chains originate from one sample sequenced in a study of blood T cell repertoires in COVID-19. Sequencing was performed with immunoSEQ multiplex PCR; in TCRdb, only in-frame clones are kept and a portion is missing. The sample lists 200,000 to 250,000 clones, 65% to 90% seen once, with approximately 5.9% in the top ten. The sequenced material came from peripheral blood. These receptors all stem from a man older than 75 with acute or convalescent COVID-19.

CDR3 sequence reads: CAWALGSGPQHF. Here the CDR3 DNA reads TGTGCCTGGGCCCTCGGGTCGGGGCCCCAGCATTTT. This sequence joins TRBV30 and TRBJ1-5; D is unclear. The ends were cut back, 5 bases at V and 9 bases at J, with 14 bases in the middle. CDR1 GTSNPN and CDR2 SVGIG come from the germline V gene (reference sequence). CDR3 size: 12 residues.

This clone was recorded only once. This sequence joins TRBV30 and TRBJ1-6; D call uncertain. With 4 bases removed from V and 9 bases from J, the gap between germline ends came to 13 bases. Per germline, CDR1 GTSNPN and CDR2 SVGIG (reference sequence). The length of the CDR3 is 13 residues. The CDR3 loop reads CAWTDGMGSPLHF. In nucleotides, the CDR3 is TGTGCCTGGACCGACGGGATGGGTTCACCCCTCCACTTT.

The chain couples TRBV11-3 to TRBJ1-1, with a tentative D call TRBD1 (5 bases). Between the trimmed V and J ends, which lost 1 base and 6 bases, there was a span of 18 bases. The V gene's germline CDR1 is SGHNT and CDR2 YENEEA. The CDR3 loop spans 16 amino acids. CDR3 nucleotide sequence: TGTGCCAGCAGCTTAGTAGGTCAGGGCTTTGCGGCTGAAGCTTTCTTT. Translated, it gives CASSLVGQGFAAEAFF. Looking up the rest from reference TRBV11-3 and TRBJ1-1 gives the full variable domain: EAGVVQSPRYKIIEKKQPVAFWCNPISGHNTLYWYLQNLGQGPELLIRYENEEAVDDSQLPKDRFSAERLKGVDSTLKIQPAELGDSAVYLCASSLVGQGFAAEAFFGQGTRLTVV.

The chain recombines TRBV12-3 or TRBV12-4 with TRBJ1-3, with D hard to call. CDR3 size: 13 residues. V was cut by 7 bases and J by 3 bases, with 10 bases left in between. The CDR3 spells CASNPAVGNTIYF. CDR3 DNA: TGTGCCAGCAATCCCGCGGTTGGAAACACCATATATTTT.

The rearrangement links TRBV5-4 to TRBJ2-3; 8 bases map to TRBD1. V lost 4 bases to trimming and J lost 4 bases; unmatched junction nucleotides: 8. This CDR3 is 15 amino acids long. Germline assignment: CDR1 SGHNT and CDR2 YYREEE (reference sequence). The CDR3 loop is CASSRDRPLADTQYF. The DNA for the CDR3 is TGTGCCAGCAGCCGGGACAGGCCCCTCGCAGATACGCAGTATTTT. The full variable domain, in which reference TRBV5-4 and TRBJ2-3 provide the parts outside the CDR3, is ETGVTQSPTHLIKTRGQQVTLRCSSQSGHNTVSWYQQALGQGPQFIFQYYREEENGRGNFPPRFSGLQFPNYSSELNVNALELDDSALYLCASSRDRPLADTQYFGPGTRLTVL.

The V and J genes are TRBV21-1 and TRBJ2-6; TRBD1, the table's D call, lacks a check against the DNA. TRBV21-1 is a documented pseudogene. This CDR3 spans 18 amino acids. CDR3 residues: CASNPAGTCRSGANVLTF. The CDR3 DNA sequence: TGTGCCAGCAACCCTGCCGGGACATGCCGCTCTGGGGCCAACGTCCTGACTTTC.

The chain recombines TRBV9 with TRBJ1-5; no firm D call. Germline V CDR1 and CDR2: SGDLS, YYNGEE. This CDR3 has 12 amino acids. V was trimmed by 0 bases and J by 7 bases, leaving 5 bases between them. CDR3 protein: CASSVAEQPQHF. In DNA form, the CDR3 reads TGTGCCAGCAGCGTAGCTGAGCAGCCCCAGCATTTT.

J is TRBJ2-5 and V is TRBV12-3 or TRBV12-4; D is unresolved. CDR3 length equals 13 residues. Trimming cost V 5 bases and J 7 bases, with 14 bases left between them. The DNA for the CDR3 is TGTGCCAGCAGTCGAGACGGAGACGGGACCCAGTACTTC. Amino acids: CASSRDGDGTQYF.

J is TRBJ1-5 and V is TRBV19; tentatively, D is TRBD1 (6 bases). The CDR3 length is 15 residues. V lost 5 bases to trimming and J lost 5 bases, with 16 bases between them. Germline values: CDR1 LNHDA, CDR2 SQIVND (reference sequence). DNA of the CDR3: TGTGCCAGTAGTGTGGGGACATTCATCGATCAGCCCCAGCATTTT. It specifies CASSVGTFIDQPQHF.